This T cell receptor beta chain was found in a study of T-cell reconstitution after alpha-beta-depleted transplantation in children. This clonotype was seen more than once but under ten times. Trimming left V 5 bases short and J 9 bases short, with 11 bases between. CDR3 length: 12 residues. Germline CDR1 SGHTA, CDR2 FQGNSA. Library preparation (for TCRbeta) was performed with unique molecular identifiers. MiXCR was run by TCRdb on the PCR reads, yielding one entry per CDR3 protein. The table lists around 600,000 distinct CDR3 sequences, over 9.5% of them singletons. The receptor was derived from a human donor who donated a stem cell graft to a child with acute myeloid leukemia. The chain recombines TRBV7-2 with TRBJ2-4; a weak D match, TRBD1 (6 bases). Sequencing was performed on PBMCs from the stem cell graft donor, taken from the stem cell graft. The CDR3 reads CASSQQGGIQYF. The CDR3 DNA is TGTGCCAGCAGCCAACAGGGCGGCATTCAGTACTTC.